The entry that follows covers one T cell receptor (beta chain) sequence. Its antigen is unknown. The source of the sample is a study of blood T cells in healthy people across ages. Study-wide points: Naive T cell percentage strongly correlated with TCR beta diversity. The unknown donor CMV status may have confounded expanded clonotype changes.

The CDR3 is 14 residues long. The V and J ends lost 2 bases and 7 bases respectively, with 17 bases between them. The V gene's germline CDR1 is DFQATT and CDR2 SNEGSKA (reference sequence). Every donor contributed roughly 10 milliliters of peripheral blood by blood draw. Alongside a J-beta primer mix, a sample-barcoded 5' primer served in a second PCR lasting roughly 7 to 12 cycles. The template-switch adaptor, which had 12 random nucleotides, put a tag on each cDNA molecule. A single record per CDR3 protein comes from TCRdb applying MiXCR to the 5' RACE reads. This table holds about 830,000 distinct CDR3 sequences, nearly 60% found once.

Sequenced: blood. The TCR originated in a man aged 30 to 39 in good health. The rearrangement joins TRBV20-1 to TRBJ1-2, with a tentative D call TRBD1 (5 bases). CDR3 in DNA: TGCAGTGCTAGAAACACCGGGACCCCAGGTGGCTACACCTTC. Protein sequence: CSARNTGTPGGYTF.